The 31 T cell receptor beta chains presented below share a single source sample, sequenced in a study of shared clonotypes between healthy human individuals. Naive CD8 cells were CD45RO-negative, positively selected for CCR7, excluding terminally differentiated effector memory CD45RA+ cells. This table comes from immunoSEQ multiplex PCR, and its TCRdb copy is limited to in-frame clones, with some not included. The repertoire includes 550,000 to 750,000 clones, approximately 90% of them detected once, and roughly 22% sits in the top ten. Material: naive CD8+ T cells sorted from blood. Source of these receptors: a man aged 30 to 39 in good health.

V usage is TRBV27 and J usage is TRBJ2-1, with TRBD1 identical over 10 bases. The germline CDR1 and CDR2 sequences are MNHEY and SMNVEV (reference sequence). CDR3 length equals 15 residues. With V trimmed by 5 bases and J by 7 bases, 8 bases remained unmatched. The DNA for the CDR3 is TGTGCCAGCAGTAGTGGGACAGGGGTGTGGAATGAGCAGTTCTTC. Translating gives CASSSGTGVWNEQFF.

The chain carries TRBV29-1 and TRBJ1-2; D remains ambiguous. V dropped 1 base and J dropped 6 bases, with 9 bases sitting between them. This CDR3 comprises 12 residues. Germline-derived CDR1 and CDR2 are SQVTM and ANQGSEA. The CDR3 nucleotides read TGCAGCGTTGAAGGCAGGCAAAATGGCTACACCTTC. Translating gives CSVEGRQNGYTF.

CDR3 bases: TGTGCCAGCAGCCAGCATCCGACCCCGCACACCTTC. It translates to CASSQHPTPHTF. This chain connects TRBV5-6 to TRBJ1-2; no reliable D call. The V end was cut by 4 bases, the J end by 12 bases, with 16 bases between. Germline V gene sequence: CDR1 SGHDT, CDR2 YYEEEE. There are 12 residues in the CDR3.

In DNA, the CDR3 is TGCGCCAGCAGACCTCCGGGACAGGGGGATGAAAAACTGTTTTTT. Its protein is CASRPPGQGDEKLFF. V and J are TRBV4-1 and TRBJ1-4, with 11 bases fitting TRBD1. V was pared by 6 bases and J by 6 bases, with 6 bases of the junction left unmatched. This CDR3 contains 15 residues. Germline CDR1 MGHRA, CDR2 YSYEKL.

The chain employs TRBV29-1 and TRBJ2-3; the match to TRBD2 covers 12 bases. The CDR3 runs to 14 residues. Losses at the gene ends were 6 bases for V and 3 bases for J; bases not matched to a gene: 4. In germline, CDR1 is SQVTM, CDR2 ANQGSEA. The CDR3 bases are TGCAGCGTCCGACTAGCGGGAGAGACAGATACGCAGTATTTT. This codes for CSVRLAGETDTQYF.

The sample holds a few counts of this clone. The chain joins TRBV7-3 to TRBJ2-4; 7 bases align to TRBD2. CDR1 and CDR2 from the germline V gene are SGHTA and FQGTGA. Trimming took 2 bases from V and 0 from J; bases not matched to a gene: 4. The CDR3 has 16 residues. This CDR3 reads CASSLSGGGAKNIQYF. The CDR3 DNA is TGTGCCAGCAGCTTATCGGGCGGGGGAGCCAAAAACATTCAGTACTTC.

The genes are TRBV19 and TRBJ1-2; tentatively, D is TRBD1 (6 bases). The V and J ends lost 7 bases and 0 bases respectively, with 9 bases between them. CDR1 is LNHDA and CDR2 is SQIVND in the germline V gene (reference sequence). This CDR3 comprises 13 residues. The CDR3 sequence: CASKDRANYGYTF. DNA for the CDR3: TGTGCCAGTAAGGACAGAGCTAACTATGGCTACACCTTC.

This chain connects TRBV7-9 to TRBJ2-7, with TRBD1 identical over 7 bases. Germline lookup yields CDR1 SEHNR and CDR2 FQNEAQ (reference sequence). CDR3 length: 14 residues. Germline trimming cut 5 bases from V and 3 bases from J; bases unmatched to any gene: 7. In DNA, the CDR3 is TGTGCCAGCAGCGCGTTGACAGGGTTCTACGAGCAGTACTTC. It translates to CASSALTGFYEQYF.

This chain uses TRBV27 with TRBJ2-7, with TRBD2 identical over 10 bases. V lost 5 bases to trimming and J lost 6 bases; unmatched junction nucleotides: 7. The V gene's germline CDR1 is MNHEY and CDR2 SMNVEV (reference sequence). The CDR3 extends over 14 amino acids. The DNA of the CDR3 is TGTGCCAGCAGTCAACTAGCGGGGATCCCCGAGCAGTACTTC. Protein product: CASSQLAGIPEQYF.

This sequence joins TRBV7-9 and TRBJ2-1, with D perhaps given as TRBD1 or TRBD2 (6 bases each). This CDR3 is built from 11 residues. V was clipped by 3 bases and J by 14 bases, with 11 bases between them. Germline CDR1 and CDR2: SEHNR and FQNEAQ (reference sequence). The CDR3 loop reads CASSFSGAEFF. CDR3 nucleotides: TGTGCCAGCAGCTTTTCGGGGGCTGAGTTCTTC.

This chain connects TRBV18 to TRBJ2-3, with no clear D. Trimming stripped 6 bases from V and 2 bases from J, with 6 bases between. This CDR3 has 12 amino acids. Germline V gene data show CDR1 as KGHSH and CDR2 as LQKENI. The CDR3 nucleotides are TGTGCCAGCTCCAACCCCACAGATACGCAGTATTTT. Residues: CASSNPTDTQYF.

The chain links TRBV21-1 to TRBJ1-4; the tabulated D call, TRBD1, remains unverified against the DNA. TRBV21-1 is a documented pseudogene. The CDR3 spans 20 residues. The CDR3 region has the DNA TGTGCCAGCAGCAAAGGGGGAGACAGGGGCCCCAAATCAACTAATGAAAAACTGTTTTTT. Translation gives CASSKGGDRGPKSTNEKLFF.

The chain links TRBV7-9 to TRBJ2-1; 11 positions match TRBD2. The CDR3 consists of 16 residues. Germline V gives CDR1 SEHNR, CDR2 FQNEAQ (reference sequence). V lost 5 bases to trimming and J lost 12 bases; unmatched junction nucleotides: 15. The CDR3 nucleotides read TGTGCCAGCAGCCCACGGGGGGTAGCGGGAGGGCCCGGGCAGTTCTTC. This encodes CASSPRGVAGGPGQFF.

This chain connects TRBV5-1 to TRBJ2-1; 9 bases fit TRBD2. The J segment lost 9 bases and the V segment lost 0 bases, leaving 4 bases of the junction unmatched. The CDR3 loop spans 14 amino acids. Per the germline V gene, CDR1 is SGHRS and CDR2 is YFSETQ. Here the CDR3 reads CASSLELAGPEQFF. CDR3 DNA sequence: TGCGCCAGCAGCTTGGAGCTAGCGGGACCTGAGCAGTTCTTC.

This rearrangement joins TRBV11-2 to TRBJ2-5, with no clear D. Trimming left V 5 bases short and J 3 bases short, with 4 bases between. Germline V gene sequence: CDR1 SGHAT, CDR2 FQNNGV. The CDR3 runs 11 residues. In DNA, the CDR3 is TGTGCCAGCAGCAGAGAAGAGACCCAGTACTTC. Protein sequence: CASSREETQYF.

The chain recombines TRBV7-6 with TRBJ2-7; D gene ambiguous. The CDR3 totals 13 residues. V was trimmed by 3 bases and J by 3 bases, leaving 9 bases between them. Germline assignment: CDR1 SGHVS and CDR2 FNYEAQ. The CDR3 loop is CASSLGKGYEQYF. The CDR3 DNA reads as TGTGCCAGCAGCTTGGGCAAGGGCTACGAGCAGTACTTC.

V gene TRBV27 combines with J gene TRBJ2-1; perhaps TRBD2 as D (7 bases). CDR1 is MNHEY, CDR2 SMNVEV, per germline (reference sequence). This CDR3 region has 14 residues. The germline V and J ends were trimmed by 4 bases and 8 bases, with 15 bases remaining between them. The chain's CDR3 is CASSSLWGGHEQFF. Here the CDR3 DNA reads TGTGCCAGCAGTTCGCTATGGGGGGGGCATGAGCAGTTCTTC.

The V gene is TRBV7-9, the J gene TRBJ1-1; D not resolved. Germline CDR1 reads SEHNR; CDR2 reads FQNEAQ (reference sequence). This CDR3 is built from 14 residues. V dropped 6 bases and J dropped 5 bases, with 16 bases sitting between them. Written as DNA, the CDR3 is TGTGCCAGCAGTCAAACGGAGGGCGGGACTGAAGCTTTCTTT. This translates into CASSQTEGGTEAFF.

The chain carries TRBV9 and TRBJ2-1; D might be TRBD2 (5 bases). The CDR3 consists of 13 residues. V was shortened by 6 bases and J by 7 bases, with 14 bases between the two germline ends. Germline V CDR1 and CDR2: SGDLS, YYNGEE. The CDR3 loop is CASTNPSGNEQFF. DNA for the CDR3: TGTGCCAGCACCAACCCGAGCGGTAATGAGCAGTTCTTC.

The rearrangement links TRBV18 to TRBJ2-7; TRBD1 is a possible D gene (6 bases). With 5 bases removed from V and 3 bases from J, the gap between germline ends came to 14 bases. CDR1 is KGHSH and CDR2 is LQKENI in the germline V gene. The CDR3 length is 14 residues. This CDR3 reads CASSWEQGGYEQYF. The CDR3 region has the DNA TGTGCCAGCTCATGGGAACAGGGCGGCTACGAGCAGTACTTC.

Remarks on this clone: At the DNA level, this CDR3 is encoded by other sequences in the same sample as well. The DNA of the CDR3 is TGTGCCAGCAGTCGAGGACTAGCGGGAGGCTACAATGAGCAGTTCTTC. Its translation: CASSRGLAGGYNEQFF. The genes are TRBV27 and TRBJ2-1; TRBD2 agrees at 14 bases. Germline lookup yields CDR1 MNHEY and CDR2 SMNVEV (reference sequence). Germline trimming cut 5 bases from V and 3 bases from J; bases unmatched to any gene: 3. The CDR3 spans 16 residues.

V gene TRBV2 combines with J gene TRBJ2-7; no firm D call. The length of the CDR3 is 14 residues. Per germline, CDR1 SNHLY and CDR2 FYNNEI. Trimming took 4 bases from V and 2 from J, leaving 12 bases between them. CDR3: CASSVFGPTYEQYF. CDR3 nucleotide sequence: TGTGCCAGCAGTGTTTTCGGACCAACCTACGAGCAGTACTTC.

The V and J genes are TRBV28 and TRBJ2-1; D is possibly TRBD1 (5 bases). V was clipped by 6 bases and J by 2 bases, with 14 bases between them. The CDR3 has 15 amino acids. Germline CDR1 is MDHEN and CDR2 is SYDVKM. CDR3 region: CASRVGRGPYNEQFF. Written as DNA, the CDR3 is TGTGCCAGCAGGGTGGGGCGCGGCCCCTACAATGAGCAGTTCTTC. Drawing the rest from reference TRBV28 and TRBJ2-1, the complete variable domain is DVKVTQSSRYLVKRTGEKVFLECVQDMDHENMFWYRQDPGLGLRLIYFSYDVKMKEKGDIPEGYSVSREKKERFSLILESASTNQTSMYLCASRVGRGPYNEQFFGPGTRLTVL.

V is TRBV28 and J is TRBJ1-1; weak D call: TRBD1 (5 bases). The CDR3 has 12 residues. Trimming removed 3 bases from V and 7 bases from J, with 9 bases in between. Germline V gene lookup returns CDR1 MDHEN and CDR2 SYDVKM. The CDR3 region is CASSLWQGEAFF. The CDR3 DNA reads as TGTGCCAGCAGTTTGTGGCAGGGTGAAGCTTTCTTT.

The V gene is TRBV4-1, the J gene TRBJ2-7; possibly TRBD1 for D (6 bases). From germline, CDR1 is MGHRA and CDR2 YSYEKL. The CDR3 runs 16 residues. Between the trimmed V and J ends, which lost 5 bases and 2 bases, there was a span of 19 bases. The CDR3 sequence: CASSFYGTKGTYEQYF. DNA of the CDR3: TGCGCCAGCAGCTTTTACGGGACAAAAGGGACCTACGAGCAGTACTTC.

The chain uses TRBV27 and TRBJ2-5; 9 bases are shared with TRBD2. Looked up from germline, CDR1 is MNHEY and CDR2 is SMNVEV (reference sequence). This CDR3 is 13 amino acids long. The ends lost 8 bases at V and 5 bases at J; junction bases unmatched: 6. CDR3 amino acids: CASRSGSLETQYF. The CDR3 nucleotides read TGTGCCAGCCGTAGCGGGAGCCTTGAGACCCAGTACTTC.

V and J are TRBV27 and TRBJ2-3, with a tentative D call TRBD1 (5 bases). The CDR3 is 15 amino acids. CDR1 MNHEY and CDR2 SMNVEV come from the germline V gene (reference sequence). Trimming cost V 5 bases and J 4 bases, with 16 bases left between them. Written as DNA, the CDR3 is TGTGCCAGCAGTCTCCGGATGGGGCTCCCAGATACGCAGTATTTT. The encoded protein is CASSLRMGLPDTQYF.

This clone has a single count. The chain links TRBV9 to TRBJ2-1; 8 bases agree with TRBD1. Germline V gene sequence: CDR1 SGDLS, CDR2 YYNGEE. This CDR3 contains 14 residues. J was trimmed by 10 bases and V by 4 bases; bases with no gene match: 10. This CDR3 is CASSIFGTGWEQFF. CDR3 bases: TGTGCCAGCAGCATCTTCGGGACAGGCTGGGAGCAGTTCTTC.

V usage is TRBV7-8 and J usage is TRBJ2-7; 9 positions match TRBD2. Per germline, CDR1 SGHVS and CDR2 FQNEAQ. The CDR3 consists of 14 residues. V dropped 5 bases and J dropped 1; count of bases not matched to a gene: 3. The CDR3 DNA is TGTGCCAGCAGCCAAGGACTAGCGTCCTACGAGCAGTACTTC. The encoded protein is CASSQGLASYEQYF.

The chain couples TRBV4-1 to TRBJ2-1; 7 nucleotides align to TRBD1. The CDR3 spans 15 residues. J was trimmed by 7 bases and V by 5 bases; bases with no gene match: 11. Germline loops: CDR1 MGHRA, CDR2 YSYEKL. The CDR3 DNA reads as TGCGCCAGCAGCTCGGGACAGAATTTCGCTAATGAGCAGTTCTTC. Protein product: CASSSGQNFANEQFF.

The rearrangement joins TRBV10-3 to TRBJ2-7, with D maybe TRBD1 (6 bases). Trimming left V 0 bases short and J 0 bases short, with 9 bases between. Germline V gene sequence: CDR1 ENHRY, CDR2 SYGVKD. The CDR3 is 15 amino acids. For the CDR3, the DNA is TGTGCCATCAGTGAGTCAGGGGGACACTCCTACGAGCAGTACTTC. Its translation: CAISESGGHSYEQYF.